These T cell receptor beta chains were read from a single sample in a study of response to subunit inactivated influenza vaccine. TCRdb passed the RT-PCR reads through MiXCR, listing each CDR3 protein once. The sample yields under 200,000 distinct CDR3 sequences, about 12% seen once. This sample was shared with a second study, whose subject was T cells expressing NK-cell markers.

The material was CD8+ T cells sorted from PBMCs, obtained approximately 13 days after vaccination. The receptors were gathered from a man aged 50-59 years who received an inactivated influenza vaccine. CDR3s include the opening cysteine and the closing phenylalanine or tryptophan. A D gene is named only where the DNA matches it firmly. Size values are once, few and many counts, or a class for expanded clones, and some rows have none.

CDR3 protein: CASSFFGFGTDTQYF
CDR3 DNA: TGTGCCAGCAGCTTTTTCGGATTCGGCACAGATACGCAGTATTTT
J gene: TRBJ2-3
clone size: few
V gene: TRBV7-8
D gene: -

CDR3 protein: CASTEGGEAFF
CDR3 DNA: TGTGCCAGCACCGAAGGAGGTGAAGCTTTCTTT
J gene: TRBJ1-1
clone size: -
V gene: TRBV6-1
D gene: -

CDR3 protein: CSARDSRVGEAFF
CDR3 DNA: TGCAGTGCTAGAGATAGCAGGGTCGGTGAAGCTTTCTTT
J gene: TRBJ1-1
clone size: many
V gene: TRBV20-1
D gene: -

CDR3 protein: CASSVLADYNEQFF
CDR3 DNA: TGTGCCAGCAGTGTACTAGCGGATTACAATGAGCAGTTCTTC
J gene: TRBJ2-1
clone size: -
V gene: TRBV6-5
D gene: TRBD2

CDR3 protein: CASTPSAGLYNEQFF
CDR3 DNA: TGTGCCAGCACCCCATCGGCGGGGCTATACAATGAGCAGTTCTTC
J gene: TRBJ2-1
clone size: few
V gene: TRBV6-1
D gene: -

CDR3 protein: CASSLWAQYNEQFF
CDR3 DNA: TGTGCCAGCAGTTTGTGGGCGCAATACAATGAGCAGTTCTTC
J gene: TRBJ2-1
clone size: many
V gene: TRBV12-3/TRBV12-4
D gene: -

CDR3 protein: CASSQEWGKWSYEQYF
CDR3 DNA: TGCGCCAGCAGCCAAGAATGGGGTAAATGGTCCTACGAGCAGTACTTC
J gene: TRBJ2-7
clone size: -
V gene: TRBV4-3
D gene: -

CDR3 protein: CSVEGAGSYNEQFF
CDR3 DNA: TGCAGCGTTGAAGGCGCGGGCTCCTACAATGAGCAGTTCTTC
J gene: TRBJ2-1
clone size: -
V gene: TRBV29-1
D gene: -

CDR3 protein: CSVLRTGRIKGYTF
CDR3 DNA: TGCAGCGTACTTAGGACAGGTAGAATCAAAGGCTACACCTTC
J gene: TRBJ1-2
clone size: many
V gene: TRBV29-1
D gene: TRBD1

CDR3 protein: CASSRLAVEGDTQYF
CDR3 DNA: TGTGCCAGCAGTCGACTAGCGGTAGAAGGAGATACGCAGTATTTT
J gene: TRBJ2-3
clone size: few
V gene: TRBV28
D gene: TRBD2

CDR3 protein: CASSGIAGTYTDTQYF
CDR3 DNA: TGTGCCAGCAGCGGTATAGCGGGGACGTACACAGATACGCAGTATTTT
J gene: TRBJ2-3
clone size: few
V gene: TRBV5-6
D gene: TRBD2

CDR3 protein: CASRLDRSIYNEQFF
CDR3 DNA: TGCGCCAGCAGACTGGACAGATCTATCTACAATGAGCAGTTCTTC
J gene: TRBJ2-1
clone size: -
V gene: TRBV4-3
D gene: -

CDR3 protein: CASSPFAGVGETQYF
CDR3 DNA: TGTGCCAGCAGTCCTTTCGCGGGAGTGGGAGAGACCCAGTACTTC
J gene: TRBJ2-5
clone size: -
V gene: TRBV27
D gene: TRBD2

CDR3 protein: CASSAGTVTSGSAYEQYF
CDR3 DNA: TGTGCCAGCAGTGCCGGGACAGTGACTAGCGGGAGCGCCTACGAGCAGTACTTC
J gene: TRBJ2-7
clone size: -
V gene: TRBV27
D gene: TRBD2

CDR3 protein: CSARVAGETQYF
CDR3 DNA: TGCAGTGCTAGAGTCGCGGGAGAGACCCAGTACTTC
J gene: TRBJ2-5
clone size: many
V gene: TRBV20-1
D gene: -

CDR3 protein: CASSRKGTGLVNEQFF
CDR3 DNA: TGTGCCAGCAGCCGCAAGGGTACGGGACTAGTGAATGAGCAGTTCTTC
J gene: TRBJ2-1
clone size: few
V gene: TRBV4-2
D gene: TRBD2

CDR3 protein: CASRGQGRFGTDTQYF
CDR3 DNA: TGCGCCAGCAGGGGACAGGGAAGATTCGGCACAGATACGCAGTATTTT
J gene: TRBJ2-3
clone size: few
V gene: TRBV10-2
D gene: TRBD1

CDR3 protein: CASSELAGGPGEQFF
CDR3 DNA: TGTGCCAGCAGTGAACTAGCGGGAGGGCCCGGTGAGCAGTTCTTC
J gene: TRBJ2-1
clone size: -
V gene: TRBV25-1
D gene: TRBD2

CDR3 protein: CASRPTFWGRAYNEQFF
CDR3 DNA: TGCGCCAGCAGACCTACTTTCTGGGGGAGGGCCTACAATGAGCAGTTCTTC
J gene: TRBJ2-1
clone size: few
V gene: TRBV4-3
D gene: TRBD2

CDR3 protein: CASSSTDSFYSGNTIYF
CDR3 DNA: TGTGCCAGCAGTTCCACGGACAGTTTCTACTCTGGAAACACCATATATTTT
J gene: TRBJ1-3
clone size: many
V gene: TRBV12-3/TRBV12-4
D gene: -

CDR3 protein: CATSIRRQGGEQFF
CDR3 DNA: TGTGCCACCAGTATACGGCGACAGGGAGGTGAGCAGTTCTTC
J gene: TRBJ2-1
clone size: -
V gene: TRBV15
D gene: -

CDR3 protein: CASSSIPTYEQYF
CDR3 DNA: TGTGCCAGCTCTAGTATCCCCACCTACGAGCAGTACTTC
J gene: TRBJ2-7
clone size: -
V gene: TRBV6-2/TRBV6-3
D gene: -

CDR3 protein: CASSLGPAETYEQYF
CDR3 DNA: TGTGCCAGCAGCTTAGGTCCAGCGGAGACCTACGAGCAGTACTTC
J gene: TRBJ2-7
clone size: few
V gene: TRBV7-3
D gene: -

CDR3 protein: CASSAGGLVGNTEAFF
CDR3 DNA: TGTGCCAGCAGCGCGGGGGGCCTTGTCGGGAACACTGAAGCTTTCTTT
J gene: TRBJ1-1
clone size: many
V gene: TRBV7-6
D gene: -

CDR3 protein: CASSYSDYNEQFF
CDR3 DNA: TGTGCCAGCAGTTACTCGGATTACAATGAGCAGTTCTTC
J gene: TRBJ2-1
clone size: few
V gene: TRBV6-6
D gene: -

CDR3 protein: CASSFLGPQAQRDTQYF
CDR3 DNA: TGTGCCAGCAGTTTTCTGGGACCACAGGCCCAGCGGGATACGCAGTATTTT
J gene: TRBJ2-3
clone size: few
V gene: TRBV28
D gene: -

CDR3 protein: CASSLVGSLGTDTQYF
CDR3 DNA: TGTGCCAGCAGCTTGGTCGGGAGTTTGGGCACAGATACGCAGTATTTT
J gene: TRBJ2-3
clone size: -
V gene: TRBV7-9
D gene: -

CDR3 protein: CASSTNRADSNQPQHF
CDR3 DNA: TGTGCCAGCAGTACGAACCGGGCAGATAGCAATCAGCCCCAGCATTTT
J gene: TRBJ1-5
clone size: -
V gene: TRBV6-1
D gene: -

CDR3 protein: CSAPPGLAGGGYEQFF
CDR3 DNA: TGCAGTGCACCTCCAGGACTAGCGGGGGGAGGCTATGAGCAGTTCTTC
J gene: TRBJ2-1
clone size: -
V gene: TRBV20-1
D gene: TRBD2

CDR3 protein: CASSVWTGPNEQYF
CDR3 DNA: TGCGCCAGCAGCGTATGGACAGGGCCCAACGAGCAGTACTTC
J gene: TRBJ2-7
clone size: -
V gene: TRBV5-1
D gene: TRBD1

CDR3 protein: CATQGGVTYNEQFF
CDR3 DNA: TGTGCCACCCAGGGTGGCGTGACCTACAATGAGCAGTTCTTC
J gene: TRBJ2-1
clone size: -
V gene: TRBV25-1
D gene: -

CDR3 protein: CASSPGTSGRTDTQYF
CDR3 DNA: TGTGCCAGCAGTCCGGGGACTAGCGGACGCACAGATACGCAGTATTTT
J gene: TRBJ2-3
clone size: few
V gene: TRBV27
D gene: TRBD2

CDR3 protein: CASSLAGSIAAMGTDTQYF
CDR3 DNA: TGTGCCAGCAGCTTAGCCGGCTCGATAGCGGCGATGGGCACAGATACGCAGTATTTT
J gene: TRBJ2-3
clone size: few
V gene: TRBV7-2
D gene: -

CDR3 protein: CASSVATGGDYGYTF
CDR3 DNA: TGTGCCAGCAGCGTAGCGACAGGGGGGGACTATGGCTACACCTTC
J gene: TRBJ1-2
clone size: few
V gene: TRBV9
D gene: TRBD1

CDR3 protein: CSARGMREHYNEQFF
CDR3 DNA: TGCAGTGCTAGGGGGATGCGGGAGCATTACAATGAGCAGTTCTTC
J gene: TRBJ2-1
clone size: many
V gene: TRBV20-1
D gene: TRBD2

CDR3 protein: CASSLLDLGQVNTEAFF
CDR3 DNA: TGTGCCAGCAGCCTTTTGGACTTGGGACAGGTGAACACTGAAGCTTTCTTT
J gene: TRBJ1-1
clone size: few
V gene: TRBV7-8
D gene: TRBD1

CDR3 protein: CAWSPRTNQPQHF
CDR3 DNA: TGTGCCTGGAGTCCGCGAACTAATCAGCCCCAGCATTTT
J gene: TRBJ1-5
clone size: few
V gene: TRBV30
D gene: -

CDR3 protein: CSVRGEAMGPYEQYF
CDR3 DNA: TGCAGCGTCCGAGGGGAGGCTATGGGGCCCTACGAGCAGTACTTC
J gene: TRBJ2-7
clone size: few
V gene: TRBV29-1
D gene: -

CDR3 protein: CSARDRSRGLGEQFF
CDR3 DNA: TGCAGTGCTAGAGATCGGTCGAGGGGGCTAGGTGAGCAGTTCTTC
J gene: TRBJ2-1
clone size: few
V gene: TRBV20-1
D gene: TRBD1

CDR3 protein: CASSLGLGPDTQYF
CDR3 DNA: TGTGCCAGCAGCCTGGGGTTAGGGCCAGATACGCAGTATTTT
J gene: TRBJ2-3
clone size: many
V gene: TRBV7-2
D gene: -

CDR3 protein: CASSLRAGTGYLTF
CDR3 DNA: TGTGCCAGCAGCTTACGGGCGGGGACGGGTTACCTGACTTTC
J gene: TRBJ2-6
clone size: once
V gene: TRBV7-9
D gene: -

CDR3 protein: CASSPTGFDEQYF
CDR3 DNA: TGTGCCAGCAGCCCGACAGGGTTCGACGAGCAGTACTTC
J gene: TRBJ2-7
clone size: many
V gene: TRBV6-1
D gene: TRBD1

CDR3 protein: CASSDSDRNGYTF
CDR3 DNA: TGTGCCAGCAGCGACAGCGACAGGAATGGCTACACCTTC
J gene: TRBJ1-2
clone size: many
V gene: TRBV7-9
D gene: -

CDR3 protein: CASSQDVGRLNSPLHF
CDR3 DNA: TGCGCCAGCAGCCAAGATGTGGGGAGGCTTAATTCACCCCTCCACTTT
J gene: TRBJ1-6
clone size: few
V gene: TRBV4-3
D gene: -

CDR3 protein: CASSLVGGEFTDTQYF
CDR3 DNA: TGTGCCAGCAGCTTAGTCGGGGGTGAATTCACAGATACGCAGTATTTT
J gene: TRBJ2-3
clone size: few
V gene: TRBV7-6
D gene: -

CDR3 protein: CASSTPRRGDTDTQYF
CDR3 DNA: TGTGCCAGCAGTACACCTCGACGGGGGGACACAGATACGCAGTATTTT
J gene: TRBJ2-3
clone size: few
V gene: TRBV12-3/TRBV12-4
D gene: TRBD2

CDR3 protein: CASSESRVAYTGELFF
CDR3 DNA: TGCGCCAGCAGTGAGTCGAGGGTGGCGTACACCGGGGAGCTGTTTTTT
J gene: TRBJ2-2
clone size: many
V gene: TRBV10-2
D gene: -

CDR3 protein: CASSHSSSAHEQYF
CDR3 DNA: TGTGCCAGCAGTCACTCATCAAGCGCCCACGAGCAGTACTTC
J gene: TRBJ2-7
clone size: -
V gene: TRBV27
D gene: -

CDR3 protein: CATSSSAGVSWDTQYF
CDR3 DNA: TGTGCCACCTCTTCGTCGGCGGGAGTAAGTTGGGATACGCAGTATTTT
J gene: TRBJ2-3
clone size: -
V gene: TRBV24-1
D gene: TRBD2

CDR3 protein: CASSAWQGRDTEAFF
CDR3 DNA: TGTGCCAGCAGCGCCTGGCAAGGGAGAGACACTGAAGCTTTCTTT
J gene: TRBJ1-1
clone size: few
V gene: TRBV9
D gene: -

CDR3 protein: CASSLGFGQGGYEQYF
CDR3 DNA: TGTGCCAGCAGCTTAGGATTTGGGCAGGGGGGCTACGAGCAGTACTTC
J gene: TRBJ2-7
clone size: many
V gene: TRBV11-2
D gene: -

CDR3 protein: CASSAGQLYEQYF
CDR3 DNA: TGTGCCAGCAGCGCGGGACAGCTCTACGAGCAGTACTTC
J gene: TRBJ2-7
clone size: -
V gene: TRBV9
D gene: TRBD1

CDR3 protein: CASSLWGSGATDTQYF
CDR3 DNA: TGTGCCAGCAGTTTGTGGGGTAGCGGGGCCACAGATACGCAGTATTTT
J gene: TRBJ2-3
clone size: few
V gene: TRBV28
D gene: TRBD2

CDR3 protein: CASSLHDRAYSNQPQHF
CDR3 DNA: TGTGCCAGCAGCCTACATGACAGGGCTTATAGCAATCAGCCCCAGCATTTT
J gene: TRBJ1-5
clone size: few
V gene: TRBV16
D gene: TRBD1

CDR3 protein: CSARQRNSPLHF
CDR3 DNA: TGCAGTGCTAGACAGAGAAATTCACCCCTCCACTTT
J gene: TRBJ1-6
clone size: -
V gene: TRBV20-1
D gene: -

CDR3 protein: CASSFGPLFAESSYEQYF
CDR3 DNA: TGTGCCAGCAGCTTTGGCCCTTTATTCGCGGAGAGCTCCTACGAGCAGTACTTC
J gene: TRBJ2-7
clone size: -
V gene: TRBV11-2
D gene: -

CDR3 protein: CSVRRGVGANEKLFF
CDR3 DNA: TGCAGCGTGAGACGGGGGGTTGGAGCTAATGAAAAACTGTTTTTT
J gene: TRBJ1-4
clone size: many
V gene: TRBV29-1
D gene: -

CDR3 protein: CASSLGQGDIQYF
CDR3 DNA: TGTGCCAGCAGCTTAGGACAGGGCGACATTCAGTACTTC
J gene: TRBJ2-4
clone size: few
V gene: TRBV7-8
D gene: TRBD1

CDR3 protein: CASSSTGIHEQYF
CDR3 DNA: TGTGCTAGCAGCTCGACAGGGATCCACGAGCAGTACTTC
J gene: TRBJ2-7
clone size: few
V gene: TRBV7-7
D gene: TRBD1

CDR3 protein: CASSQESTPENEQFF
CDR3 DNA: TGCGCCAGCAGCCAAGAGTCCACGCCGGAAAATGAGCAGTTCTTC
J gene: TRBJ2-1
clone size: few
V gene: TRBV4-1
D gene: -